This TCR beta chain was retrieved from a study of T-cell reconstitution after alpha-beta-depleted transplantation in children (dated by TCRdb to 2016 to 2017). About the study as a whole: The study quantitatively tracked T-cell immune reconstitution after TCRalphabeta/CD19-depleted allogeneic hematopoietic cell transplantation in children using TCR repertoire profiling.

The library was obtained by PCR. The instrument given in TCRdb is Illumina HiSeq 2500. Molecular barcoding was employed in the preparation of TCR libraries, with unique molecular identifiers being used to normalize TCRbeta repertoire quantification. The public reads were reanalyzed by TCRdb: fastp trimming at Q25, MiXCR alignment, in-frame beta chains only. A single entry per CDR3 protein holds the most common genes and DNA from its merged rows. This sample lists about 92,000 distinct CDR3 sequences; 9% to 15% were detected once. Approximately 14% of the sample is held by the ten biggest clonotypes. V gives up 3 bases and J gives up 0 bases, and the segment between their germline ends measures 23 bases. The CDR3 runs 19 residues from the cysteine to the phenylalanine. Only the CDR3 DNA stays, 57 bases, in frame from base 1. Via the germline V gene (reference sequence), CDR1 is SGHAT and CDR2 FQDESV.

As concerns this clonotype: Its antigen target is currently unknown. No quality values exist for individual bases; no much larger clone is one base distant.

The receptor was derived from a human donor who donated a stem cell graft to a child with inherited bone marrow failure. In this chain, TRBV11-1 is recombined with TRBJ1-1; TRBD1 could be the D gene, as 5 bases match. The sample in question was PBMCs from the stem cell graft donor, obtained from the stem cell graft. The bases are TGTGCCAGCAGCTTTTCCCCCGGGACGGCCCCCAGCATGAACACTGAAGCTTTCTTT. Translation gives CASSFSPGTAPSMNTEAFF. The full variable domain, completed from the reference TRBV11-1 and TRBJ1-1 proteins outside the CDR3, reads EAEVAQSPRYKITEKSQAVAFWCDPISGHATLYWYRQILGQGPELLVQFQDESVVDDSQLPKDRFSAERLKGVDSTLKIQPAELGDSAMYLCASSFSPGTAPSMNTEAFFGQGTRLTVV.